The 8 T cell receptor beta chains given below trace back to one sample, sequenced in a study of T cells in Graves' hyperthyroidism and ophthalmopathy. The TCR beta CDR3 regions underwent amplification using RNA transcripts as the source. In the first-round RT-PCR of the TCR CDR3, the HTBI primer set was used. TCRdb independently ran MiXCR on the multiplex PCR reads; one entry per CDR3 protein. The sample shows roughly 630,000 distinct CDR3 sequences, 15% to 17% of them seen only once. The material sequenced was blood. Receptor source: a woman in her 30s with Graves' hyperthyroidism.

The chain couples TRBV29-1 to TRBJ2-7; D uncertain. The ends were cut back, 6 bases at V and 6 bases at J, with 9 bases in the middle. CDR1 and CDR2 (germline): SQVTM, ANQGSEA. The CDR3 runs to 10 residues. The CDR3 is CSVNLCEQYF. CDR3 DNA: TGCAGCGTCAATCTATGCGAGCAGTACTTC.

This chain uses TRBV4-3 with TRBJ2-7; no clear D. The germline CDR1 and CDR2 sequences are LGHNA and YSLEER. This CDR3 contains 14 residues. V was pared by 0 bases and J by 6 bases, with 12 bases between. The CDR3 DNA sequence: TGCGCCAGCAGCCAAGAGTGGGGTAGTGGCGAGCAGTACTTC. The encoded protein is CASSQEWGSGEQYF.

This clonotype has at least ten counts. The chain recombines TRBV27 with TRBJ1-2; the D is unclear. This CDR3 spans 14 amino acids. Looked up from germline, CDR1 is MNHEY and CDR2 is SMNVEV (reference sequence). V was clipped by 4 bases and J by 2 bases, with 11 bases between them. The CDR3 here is CASSSSGLNYGYTF. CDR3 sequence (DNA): TGTGCCAGCAGTTCCTCGGGGTTGAACTATGGCTACACCTTC.

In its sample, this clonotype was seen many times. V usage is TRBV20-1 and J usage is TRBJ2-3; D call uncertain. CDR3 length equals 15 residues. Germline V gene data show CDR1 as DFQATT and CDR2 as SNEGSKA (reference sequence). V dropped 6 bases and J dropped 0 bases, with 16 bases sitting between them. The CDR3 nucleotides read TGCAGTGCAACCAAGGGCAGTGATAGCACAGATACGCAGTATTTT. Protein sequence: CSATKGSDSTDTQYF.

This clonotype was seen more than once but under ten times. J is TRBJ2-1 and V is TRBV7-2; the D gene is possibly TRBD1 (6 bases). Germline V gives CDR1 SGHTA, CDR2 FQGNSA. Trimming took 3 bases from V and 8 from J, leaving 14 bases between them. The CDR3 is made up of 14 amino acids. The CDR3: CASSFSQGMDEQFF. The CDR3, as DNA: TGTGCCAGCAGCTTTTCGCAGGGGATGGATGAGCAGTTCTTC.

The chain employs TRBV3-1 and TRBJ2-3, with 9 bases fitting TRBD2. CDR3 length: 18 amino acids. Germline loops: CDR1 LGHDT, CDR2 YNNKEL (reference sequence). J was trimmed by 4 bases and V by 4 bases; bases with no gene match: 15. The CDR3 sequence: CASSLTPRASGNADTQYF. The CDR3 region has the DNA TGTGCCAGCAGCCTTACTCCCAGGGCTAGCGGGAACGCAGATACGCAGTATTTT.

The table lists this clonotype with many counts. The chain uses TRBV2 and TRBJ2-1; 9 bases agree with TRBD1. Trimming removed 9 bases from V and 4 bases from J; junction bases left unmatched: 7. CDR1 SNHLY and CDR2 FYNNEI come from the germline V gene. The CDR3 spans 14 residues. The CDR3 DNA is TGTGCCAGTCACAGGGGGCAGGGTTACAATGAGCAGTTCTTC. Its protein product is CASHRGQGYNEQFF. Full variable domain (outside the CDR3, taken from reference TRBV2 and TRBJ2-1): EPEVTQTPSHQVTQMGQEVILRCVPISNHLYFYWYRQILGQKVEFLVSFYNNEISEKSEIFDDQFSVERPDGSNFTLKIRSTKLEDSAMYFCASHRGQGYNEQFFGPGTRLTVL.

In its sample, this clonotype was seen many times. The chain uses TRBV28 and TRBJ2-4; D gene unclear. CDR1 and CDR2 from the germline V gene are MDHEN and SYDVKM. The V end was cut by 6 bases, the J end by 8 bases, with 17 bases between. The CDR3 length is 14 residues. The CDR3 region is CASSPLVAWDIQYF. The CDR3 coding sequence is TGTGCCAGCAGCCCCCTTGTGGCATGGGACATTCAGTACTTC. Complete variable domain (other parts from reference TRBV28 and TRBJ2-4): DVKVTQSSRYLVKRTGEKVFLECVQDMDHENMFWYRQDPGLGLRLIYFSYDVKMKEKGDIPEGYSVSREKKERFSLILESASTNQTSMYLCASSPLVAWDIQYFGAGTRLSVL.